One sample yielded the 18 T cell receptor beta chains listed below, sequenced in a study of monozygotic twins with inflammatory bowel disease. TCRdb reprocessed the 5' RACE reads; each CDR3 protein has one entry and no DNA is given. This sample's table reports 200,000 to 250,000 distinct CDR3 sequences. Source material: blood. The receptors come from a human donor with ulcerative colitis or Crohn's disease, or a healthy co-twin of an affected twin (not recorded which).

The rearrangement joins TRBV27 to TRBJ2-1; TCRdb outputs TRBD1, but without DNA this stays unchecked. CDR1 is MNHEY, CDR2 SMNVEV, per germline (reference sequence). The CDR3 loop spans 13 amino acids. This chain's CDR3 is CASSLTGGYEQFF.

The rearrangement joins TRBV12-3 or TRBV12-4 to TRBJ1-1. The CDR3 sequence is 13 residues long. The CDR3 reads CASSFSPNTEAFF.

This chain uses TRBV20-1 with TRBJ2-7; with no DNA, the TCRdb D assignment of TRBD2 cannot be verified. Germline CDR1 is DFQATT and CDR2 is SNEGSKA (reference sequence). This CDR3 spans 13 amino acids. The chain's CDR3 is CSATHTAGAGQNF.

The chain employs TRBV4-1 and TRBJ1-1; TCRdb gives TRBD1 as the D gene, but with no DNA this cannot be confirmed. This CDR3 is 15 amino acids long. Germline CDR1 is MGHRA and CDR2 is YSYEKL. CDR3 protein: CASSQRVGTNTEAFF.

The chain combines TRBV12-3 or TRBV12-4 with TRBJ1-2. The CDR3 covers 12 residues. The CDR3 here is CASSREVYGYTF.

This chain links TRBV20-1 with TRBJ1-5; with no DNA, the TCRdb D assignment of TRBD1 cannot be verified. The V gene's germline CDR1 is DFQATT and CDR2 SNEGSKA (reference sequence). The CDR3 sequence is 13 residues long. The CDR3 region is CSARPQGSQPQHF.

The chain couples TRBV27 to TRBJ2-3; TCRdb's D call, TRBD2, is unchecked because there is no DNA. This CDR3 is built from 17 residues. The germline gives CDR1 MNHEY, CDR2 SMNVEV (reference sequence). CDR3 residues: CASIRTSGGTSTDTQYF.

This rearrangement joins TRBV6-1 to TRBJ1-1; TCRdb's D call, TRBD1, is unchecked because there is no DNA. The CDR3 length is 16 residues. Germline V gene lookup returns CDR1 MNHNS and CDR2 SASEGT. CDR3 region: CASKPPGPGLGTEAFF.

The chain employs TRBV24-1 and TRBJ2-2; absent DNA, TCRdb's TRBD1 call cannot be checked. In germline, CDR1 is KGHDR, CDR2 SFDVKD. The CDR3 sequence is 19 residues long. The CDR3 sequence: CATSDLGRDRGIDTGELFF.

This chain uses TRBV5-1 with TRBJ2-2. Looked up from germline, CDR1 is SGHRS and CDR2 is YFSETQ. The CDR3 totals 14 residues. CDR3 in amino acids: CASSSEYLTGELFF.

The V gene is TRBV15, the J gene TRBJ2-2. The CDR3 spans 13 residues. Germline V gives CDR1 LNHNV, CDR2 YYDKDF (reference sequence). The chain's CDR3 is CATSRDGYGELFF.

The CDR3 loop reads CASRKRGLAYNEQFF. The rearrangement uses TRBV12-3 or TRBV12-4 and TRBJ2-1; TCRdb returns TRBD2, unconfirmable since there is no DNA. This CDR3 contains 15 residues.

The chain has TRBV7-9 and TRBJ1-1; TCRdb returns TRBD1, unconfirmable since there is no DNA. Germline CDR1 reads SEHNR; CDR2 reads FQNEAQ (reference sequence). The CDR3 extends over 12 amino acids. CDR3 region: CASSLDIGGAFF.

This chain joins TRBV5-1 and TRBJ1-1; TCRdb's D gene call, TRBD1, goes unchecked for lack of DNA. CDR1 is SGHRS, CDR2 YFSETQ, per germline. The CDR3 consists of 15 residues. CDR3 amino acids: CASSWGGALNTEAFF. Full variable domain (remainder filled in from reference TRBV5-1 and TRBJ1-1): KAGVTQTPRYLIKTRGQQVTLSCSPISGHRSVSWYQQTPGQGLQFLFEYFSETQRNKGNFPGRFSGRQFSNSRSEMNVSTLELGDSALYLCASSWGGALNTEAFFGQGTRLTVV.

V and J are TRBV20-1 and TRBJ1-4; TCRdb names TRBD1, which stays unverified in the absence of DNA. The CDR3 contains 15 residues. Looked up from germline, CDR1 is DFQATT and CDR2 is SNEGSKA (reference sequence). Here the CDR3 reads CSARDLGQGNEKLFF.

The rearrangement uses TRBV20-1 and TRBJ2-1; TCRdb designates TRBD2, a call that cannot be tested without DNA. Germline loops: CDR1 DFQATT, CDR2 SNEGSKA (reference sequence). The CDR3 runs to 14 residues. The CDR3 is CSASGTVLYNEQFF.

The chain uses TRBV20-1 and TRBJ1-1; TCRdb's D call, TRBD1, is unchecked because there is no DNA. Germline-derived CDR1 and CDR2 are DFQATT and SNEGSKA (reference sequence). This CDR3 spans 13 amino acids. The CDR3: CSARGQLNTEAFF.

This chain joins TRBV7-9 and TRBJ1-6; TCRdb outputs TRBD1, but without DNA this stays unchecked. CDR3 size: 15 residues. Germline CDR1 SEHNR, CDR2 FQNEAQ (reference sequence). CDR3 region: CATDDPSTGGGLLHF.